The rows below give T cell receptor beta chains drawn from one sample of a study of blood T cell repertoires in COVID-19. TCRdb keeps only in-frame clones here, not all; method: immunoSEQ multiplex PCR. In the table there are some 370,000 clones, 70% to 90% of which are singletons. The sample comprised peripheral blood. The origin of the receptors is a young woman with COVID-19, enrolled during active disease. Both conserved end residues are part of each CDR3. The D gene is left open where the match is weak. Some rows mark clone size as missing; the rest say once, few, many or name a class of expanded clone.

v_call	j_call	clone_size	cdr3_length	d_call	cdr3_aa
TRBV5-4	TRBJ1-4	-	15	TRBD1	CASSSDRGRNEKLFF
TRBV5-1	TRBJ2-2	-	19	TRBD2	CASSLGDRLAGTNTGELFF
TRBV24-1	TRBJ2-1	-	13	-	CATSGDSLNEQFF
TRBV27	TRBJ1-6	-	14	-	CASSLWAPHSPLHF
TRBV4-1	TRBJ1-3	-	16	-	CASSRLQGQNGNTIYF
TRBV5-4	TRBJ2-7	-	16	TRBD2	CASSLEIAGGYDEQYF
TRBV30	TRBJ1-4	-	14	-	CAWSVRGVEEKLFF
TRBV6-5	TRBJ2-7	-	14	-	CASSYTGQPYEQYF
TRBV28	TRBJ1-2	-	12	-	CASSLGQNGYTF
TRBV6-5	TRBJ2-7	-	14	-	CASTPDRTHYEQYF
TRBV10-3	TRBJ1-4	-	15	-	CAISEGVPAVEKLFF
TRBV10-2	TRBJ2-7	-	14	TRBD1	CASSPRQGAYEQYF
TRBV25-1	TRBJ2-1	-	12	-	CASTSRQGGTIF
TRBV2	TRBJ2-7	-	14	TRBD1	CASSTTGGEDEQYF
TRBV28	TRBJ2-5	-	13	-	CASSLTSKETQYF
TRBV27	TRBJ2-1	-	15	TRBD2	CASSLRLAGANEQFF
TRBV6-5	TRBJ2-4	-	13	TRBD2	CASSPGGAVIQYF
TRBV7-2	TRBJ1-2	-	15	TRBD1	CASSIRQGANYGYTF
TRBV25-1	TRBJ1-5	few	14	-	CASGWGESNQPQHF
TRBV18	TRBJ2-3	-	14	TRBD1	CASSPGQATDTQYF
TRBV2	TRBJ1-3	-	16	-	CASSGGSGASGNTIYF
TRBV19	TRBJ2-2	-	13	-	CASRLMNTGELFF
TRBV19	TRBJ1-6	-	15	TRBD1	CASSTRQGVNSPLHF
TRBV27	TRBJ2-1	-	14	-	CASSGGGPRHEQFF
TRBV12-3/TRBV12-4	TRBJ2-4	once	12	-	CASSPTRNIQYF
TRBV5-1	TRBJ2-5	-	15	TRBD2	CASSLEGGRGETQYF
TRBV9	TRBJ2-1	-	16	-	CASSVGGRAIYNEQFF
TRBV14	TRBJ2-1	-	16	TRBD2	CASSLLGLAANNEQFF
TRBV18	TRBJ1-1	few	15	-	CASSPRGGLNTEAFF
TRBV19	TRBJ2-7	-	15	-	CASRYRVRGHYEQYF
TRBV7-2	TRBJ1-2	-	13	-	CASSLAGPGGYTF
TRBV18	TRBJ1-3	-	16	-	CASSPLQGSSGNTIYF
TRBV5-4	TRBJ2-3	-	15	TRBD2	CASSPPSGSTDTQYF
TRBV9	TRBJ1-2	-	16	-	CASSVAWDTTNYGYTF
TRBV6-5	TRBJ2-3	-	14	TRBD2	CASRGTSGTDTQYF
TRBV5-4	TRBJ1-2	-	15	TRBD1	CASSLVGQGFYGYTF